Shown below are 17 T cell receptor beta chains from a single sample sequenced in a study of cytomegalovirus exposure and HLA in healthy donors. With 60 Vbeta and 13 Jbeta primers, the PCR was carried out. Clones were sequenced by immunoSEQ multiplex PCR, and TCRdb holds only the in-frame ones, with some missing. The sample contains 150,000 or so clones, around 78% of which appear only once. Sequencing was done on a sample of PBMCs. The receptors were sampled from a female donor in good health and CMV-seronegative.

This rearrangement joins TRBV1 to TRBJ2-5; no check of the table's D call, TRBD1, against the DNA was made. The J call is uncertain, as TRBJ2-7 better fits the DNA end. TRBV1 is a pseudogene. CDR3 length equals 18 residues. The CDR3 sequence is CTSSHPTGGGCTPYEQYF. The CDR3, as DNA: TGCACCAGCAGCCACCCGACCGGAGGGGGCTGCACCCCCTACGAGCAGTACTTC.

V gene TRBV4-2 combines with J gene TRBJ2-1; D is unclear. Trimming removed 0 bases at V and 4 bases at J, with 10 bases between. There are 15 residues in the CDR3. CDR1 is LGHNA and CDR2 is YNFKEQ in the germline V gene. In DNA form, the CDR3 reads TGTGCCAGCAGCCAAGATCAGGCAGCTTACAATGAGCAGTTCTTC. It codes for CASSQDQAAYNEQFF.

As concerns this clone: The identical CDR3 is also encoded by other nucleotide sequences in the sample. The V call is TRBV11-2, the J call TRBJ2-1; TRBD2 agrees at 7 bases. CDR1 is SGHAT, CDR2 FQNNGV, per germline. The CDR3 has 16 residues. The trim removed 2 bases at V and 0 bases at J, leaving 4 bases unmatched. The CDR3 protein is CASSLRGDSSYNEQFF. The CDR3 DNA reads as TGTGCCAGCAGCTTACGGGGGGATAGCTCCTACAATGAGCAGTTCTTC.

The rearrangement uses TRBV7-9 and TRBJ2-1; no clear D. The CDR3 runs to 13 residues. V was pared by 2 bases and J by 8 bases, with 10 bases between. In germline, CDR1 is SEHNR, CDR2 FQNEAQ (reference sequence). The CDR3 region is CASSLPLNYEQFF. The CDR3 nucleotides are TGTGCCAGCAGCTTACCTCTGAACTATGAGCAGTTCTTC.

This clone was recorded a few times. The chain links TRBV6-5 to TRBJ2-7; perhaps TRBD2 as D (6 bases). The CDR3 contains 15 residues. The germline V gene has CDR1 MNHEY and CDR2 SVGAGI. V lost 4 bases, J lost 1 base, and 14 bases lay in between. CDR3 nucleotide sequence: TGTGCCAGCAGTTTAGAACGGAGGGGTTCCTACGAGCAGTACTTC. Encoded protein: CASSLERRGSYEQYF.

V is TRBV4-3 and J is TRBJ2-3; D is possibly TRBD2 (6 bases). Trimming took off 0 bases at V and 4 bases at J, with 14 bases between the two ends. Per the germline V gene, CDR1 is LGHNA and CDR2 is YSLEER. This CDR3 has 16 residues. The CDR3 DNA reads as TGCGCCAGCAGCCAAGAGGCTAACGGGGGTTCAGATACGCAGTATTTT. As protein: CASSQEANGGSDTQYF.

The chain employs TRBV29-1 and TRBJ1-2; 8 bases match TRBD1. The trim removed 4 bases at V and 1 base at J, leaving 8 bases unmatched. Germline CDR1 and CDR2: SQVTM and ANQGSEA. The CDR3 length is 15 residues. The CDR3 DNA sequence: TGCAGCGTTGGCTTCAGGGGGCGCGGTAACTATGGCTACACCTTC. As protein: CSVGFRGRGNYGYTF. Supplemented by reference TRBV29-1 and TRBJ1-2, the full variable domain reads SAVISQKPSRDICQRGTSLTIQCQVDSQVTMMFWYRQQPGQSLTLIATANQGSEATYESGFVIDKFPISRPNLTFSTLTVSNMSPEDSSIYLCSVGFRGRGNYGYTFGSGTRLTVV.

The chain links TRBV28 to TRBJ2-7; 13 positions agree with TRBD2. CDR3 length: 16 amino acids. Germline V gives CDR1 MDHEN, CDR2 SYDVKM. Trimming cost V 1 base and J 7 bases; bases outside gene matches: 7. CDR3 sequence: CASSLSSGTSGKEQYF. CDR3 bases: TGTGCCAGCAGTTTATCCTCCGGGACTAGCGGGAAGGAGCAGTACTTC. The full variable domain, rest sourced from reference TRBV28 and TRBJ2-7, is DVKVTQSSRYLVKRTGEKVFLECVQDMDHENMFWYRQDPGLGLRLIYFSYDVKMKEKGDIPEGYSVSREKKERFSLILESASTNQTSMYLCASSLSSGTSGKEQYFGPGTRLTVT.

The gene calls are TRBV28 and TRBJ2-1; TRBD2 aligns across 14 bases. V trimming: 7 bases; J trimming: 8 bases; junction bases outside the gene matches: 4. The length of the CDR3 is 14 residues. Germline V gives CDR1 MDHEN, CDR2 SYDVKM. In DNA form, the CDR3 reads TGTGCCAGCAAAGCGGGACTAGCGGGAGATGAGCAGTTCTTC. It specifies CASKAGLAGDEQFF.

The chain employs TRBV9 and TRBJ2-4; TRBD1 matches 7 bases. With V trimmed by 2 bases and J by 1 base, 6 bases remained unmatched. Germline CDR1 and CDR2: SGDLS and YYNGEE. The CDR3 is made up of 16 amino acids. The CDR3, as DNA: TGTGCCAGCAGCGTGGGCCAGGGGGTTGCCAAAAACATTCAGTACTTC. This sequence encodes CASSVGQGVAKNIQYF.

This clone was seen just once. The V gene is TRBV9, the J gene TRBJ2-2; a weak D match, TRBD2 (6 bases). The CDR3 is 16 residues long. V dropped 2 bases and J dropped 1 base, with 12 bases sitting between them. Germline V gives CDR1 SGDLS, CDR2 YYNGEE. The CDR3 protein is CASSVPVGGNTGELFF. The DNA of the CDR3 is TGTGCCAGCAGCGTCCCTGTGGGGGGGAACACCGGGGAGCTGTTTTTT.

The chain links TRBV7-9 to TRBJ1-6; the match to TRBD1 covers 10 bases. Trimming took 5 bases from V and 7 from J; bases not matched to a gene: 8. Germline values: CDR1 SEHNR, CDR2 FQNEAQ (reference sequence). CDR3 size: 16 residues. DNA of the CDR3: TGTGCCAGCAGCGTCGACAGGGGGCTTGCCAATTCACCCCTCCACTTT. This translates into CASSVDRGLANSPLHF. The full variable domain, with the rest looked up from reference TRBV7-9 and TRBJ1-6, is DTGVSQNPRHKITKRGQNVTFRCDPISEHNRLYWYRQTLGQGPEFLTYFQNEAQLEKSRLLSDRFSAERPKGSFSTLEIQRTEQGDSAMYLCASSVDRGLANSPLHFGNGTRLTVT.

The rearrangement joins TRBV19 to TRBJ1-2; TRBD1 agrees at 8 bases. Trimming cost V 6 bases and J 8 bases; bases outside gene matches: 2. Germline V CDR1 and CDR2: LNHDA, SQIVND (reference sequence). The CDR3 is 11 residues long. DNA of the CDR3: TGTGCCAGTAGGGACAGGGACGGCTACACCTTC. It encodes CASRDRDGYTF.

V is TRBV6-6 and J is TRBJ2-2, with D perhaps matching TRBD1 (6 bases). This CDR3 region has 15 residues. Between the trimmed V and J ends, which lost 6 bases and 1 base, there was a span of 12 bases. CDR1 and CDR2 from the germline V gene are MNHNY and SVGAGI (reference sequence). CDR3 coding DNA: TGTGCCAGCAGCTCCGGACAGCTGAACACCGGGGAGCTGTTTTTT. The encoded protein is CASSSGQLNTGELFF.

The chain has TRBV11-3 and TRBJ1-1; perhaps TRBD1 as D (6 bases). V shed 4 bases and J shed 0 bases, with 9 bases lying between them. CDR3 length equals 14 residues. Germline CDR1 is SGHNT and CDR2 is YENEEA. In DNA form, the CDR3 reads TGTGCCAGCAGCTATAACAGGGTGAACACTGAAGCTTTCTTT. It yields the protein CASSYNRVNTEAFF.

A word on this clone: The sample has other DNA sequences that encode this CDR3 too. The gene calls are TRBV7-2 and TRBJ1-1; D remains unclear. Germline loops: CDR1 SGHTA, CDR2 FQGNSA. Deletions cut 4 bases from V and 2 bases from J, with 8 bases between. This CDR3 region has 13 residues. CDR3 sequence: CASSSRDNTEAFF. The DNA for the CDR3 is TGTGCCAGCAGCTCCCGGGATAACACTGAAGCTTTCTTT.

This clone was picked up a small number of times. The chain couples TRBV9 to TRBJ1-1, with D perhaps TRBD1 (5 bases). V dropped 4 bases and J dropped 4 bases, with 11 bases sitting between them. CDR3 length equals 13 residues. Germline CDR1 SGDLS, CDR2 YYNGEE. Written as DNA, the CDR3 is TGTGCCAGCAGCCTCGGGGGGAGCACTGAAGCTTTCTTT. Translating gives CASSLGGSTEAFF.